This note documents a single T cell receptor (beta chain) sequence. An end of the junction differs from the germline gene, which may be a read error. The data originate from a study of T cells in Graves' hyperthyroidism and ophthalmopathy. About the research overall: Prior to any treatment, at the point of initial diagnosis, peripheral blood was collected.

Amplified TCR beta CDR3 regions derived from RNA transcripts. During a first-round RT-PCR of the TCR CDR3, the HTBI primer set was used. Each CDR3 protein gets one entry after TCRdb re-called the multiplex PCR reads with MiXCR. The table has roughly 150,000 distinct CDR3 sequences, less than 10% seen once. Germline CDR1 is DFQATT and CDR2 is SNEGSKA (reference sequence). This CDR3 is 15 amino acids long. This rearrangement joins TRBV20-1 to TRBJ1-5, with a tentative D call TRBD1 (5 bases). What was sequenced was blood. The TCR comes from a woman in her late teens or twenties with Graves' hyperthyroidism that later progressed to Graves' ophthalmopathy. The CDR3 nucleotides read TGCAGTGCTAGAGATGTGCGGGGGAAGGGTCAGCCCCAGCACTTT. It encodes CSARDVRGKGQPQHF.